The rows below give T cell receptor beta chains drawn from one sample of a study of T-cell memory formation after mild COVID-19. One entry per CDR3 protein, called by TCRdb with MiXCR from the 5' RACE reads. This sample has 90,000 to 120,000 distinct CDR3 sequences; approximately 14% occur once, and the top ten carry about 39%. The sequenced sample was PBMCs or a T cell subset sorted from them (not recorded which). These receptors came from a man aged 18 to 35 who had mild COVID-19 (a few samples of this study predate the infection). Cell type and time point are not known. The CDR3 runs from the conserved cysteine through the conserved F or W. A D gene is named only where the DNA matches it firmly. Clone size is stated in some rows and not others, as once, few, many or a class when expanded.

TRBV4-1,TRBJ2-7,TRBD2,many,CASSPGRDEQYF,TGCGCCAGCAGCCCCGGGAGGGACGAGCAGTACTTC
TRBV5-6,TRBJ2-3,.,.,CASTLRDGAQYF,TGTGCCAGCACCCTGAGGGACGGAGCGCAGTATTTT
TRBV7-9,TRBJ2-3,.,few,CASSSRRGTLTDTQYF,TGTGCCAGCAGCTCGCGTCGTGGGACCCTCACAGATACGCAGTATTTT
TRBV4-1,TRBJ1-5,TRBD1,.,CASSREPTGVGNQPQHF,TGCGCCAGCAGCCGAGAACCAACAGGGGTTGGAAATCAGCCCCAGCATTTT
TRBV9,TRBJ1-2,.,.,CASSPRAVPNYGYTF,TGTGCCAGCAGCCCCCGGGCTGTCCCTAACTATGGCTACACCTTC
TRBV4-3,TRBJ2-2,.,.,CASSQDSRGRDTGELFF,TGCGCCAGCAGCCAAGATAGCCGGGGGCGGGACACCGGGGAGCTGTTTTTT
TRBV12-3/TRBV12-4,TRBJ2-5,.,few,CASSFAGTDQETQYF,TGTGCCAGCAGTTTTGCGGGGACAGACCAAGAGACCCAGTACTTC
TRBV15,TRBJ2-5,.,.,CATRDWGIQETQYF,TGTGCCACCAGGGATTGGGGGATACAAGAGACCCAGTACTTC
TRBV3-1,TRBJ2-5,.,few,CASSLGQGGETQYF,TGTGCCAGCAGTCTCGGACAGGGAGGGGAGACCCAGTACTTC
TRBV29-1,TRBJ1-3,.,.,CSVWDSGNTIYF,TGCAGCGTTTGGGACTCTGGAAACACCATATATTTT
TRBV13,TRBJ2-1,.,.,CASSILGNEQFF,TGTGCCAGCAGCATACTAGGGAATGAGCAGTTCTTC
TRBV7-9,TRBJ2-1,TRBD2,few,CASSFLGGGIYYNEQFF,TGTGCCAGCAGCTTCTTGGGCGGGGGGATTTATTACAATGAGCAGTTCTTC
TRBV5-5,TRBJ2-1,TRBD2,many,CASSLSGGGSYNEQFF,TGTGCCAGCAGCTTGTCAGGCGGGGGGTCCTACAATGAGCAGTTCTTC
TRBV7-3,TRBJ2-5,TRBD1,.,CASSSGTGAKPETQYF,TGTGCCAGCAGCTCCGGGACAGGGGCAAAACCAGAGACCCAGTACTTC
TRBV5-1,TRBJ1-1,.,.,CASREGGNTEAFF,TGCGCCAGCAGGGAGGGGGGAAACACTGAAGCTTTCTTT
TRBV28,TRBJ1-6,.,few,CASSLGRTNSPLHF,TGTGCCAGCAGTTTAGGACGGACAAATTCACCCCTCCACTTT
TRBV6-2/TRBV6-3,TRBJ1-2,.,few,CASSYSNGYTF,TGTGCCAGCAGTTACTCCAATGGCTACACCTTC
TRBV6-2/TRBV6-3,TRBJ2-3,TRBD2,.,CASSPKRGAVADTQYF,TGTGCCAGCAGCCCTAAGCGGGGGGCCGTGGCAGATACGCAGTATTTT
TRBV12-3/TRBV12-4,TRBJ1-2,.,many,CASSQTLNYGYTF,TGTGCCAGCAGTCAGACACTTAACTATGGCTACACCTTC
TRBV3-1,TRBJ2-1,.,.,CASSQVGDEQFF,TGTGCCAGCAGCCAAGTAGGCGATGAGCAGTTCTTC
TRBV27,TRBJ2-1,.,few,CASRVASSYNEQFF,TGTGCCAGCAGGGTGGCAAGCTCCTACAATGAGCAGTTCTTC
TRBV6-4,TRBJ1-2,.,many,CASSESPAGNYGYTF,TGTGCCAGCAGTGAGTCGCCGGCGGGGAACTATGGCTACACCTTC
TRBV12-3/TRBV12-4,TRBJ2-7,.,.,CASSSGLYEQYF,TGTGCCAGCAGTTCCGGCCTCTACGAGCAGTACTTC
TRBV27,TRBJ1-2,.,.,CASSPQWAYGYTF,TGTGCCAGCAGCCCCCAGTGGGCCTATGGCTACACCTTC
TRBV2,TRBJ2-7,TRBD1,.,CASSVSGTGGSYEQYF,TGTGCCAGCAGCGTATCCGGGACAGGGGGCTCCTACGAGCAGTACTTC
TRBV6-5,TRBJ1-1,TRBD1,.,CASSYPRTGGWSEAFF,TGTGCCAGCAGTTACCCCAGGACAGGGGGCTGGTCTGAAGCTTTCTTT
TRBV6-5,TRBJ2-1,.,many,CASSRLNEQFF,TGTGCCAGCTCTCGACTCAATGAGCAGTTCTTC
TRBV4-3,TRBJ2-5,TRBD2,few,CASSQDRAGAAQETQYF,TGCGCCAGCAGCCAAGACCGAGCGGGGGCCGCCCAAGAGACCCAGTACTTC
TRBV12-3/TRBV12-4,TRBJ2-1,.,few,CASFLTGASYNEQFF,TGTGCCAGCTTCCTCACGGGGGCTTCCTACAATGAGCAGTTCTTC
TRBV5-1,TRBJ2-7,.,.,CASSDRDFHEQYF,TGCGCCAGCAGTGACAGGGACTTCCACGAGCAGTACTTC
TRBV5-1,TRBJ2-1,TRBD2,.,CASSWLAGGQVTREQFF,TGCGCCAGCAGCTGGCTAGCGGGGGGGCAAGTAACCCGTGAGCAGTTCTTC
TRBV5-1,TRBJ1-2,TRBD1,.,CASSPGTGLYGYTF,TGCGCCAGCAGTCCCGGGACAGGGCTCTATGGCTACACCTTC
TRBV7-9,TRBJ2-5,.,few,CASSLASSLGQTQYF,TGTGCCAGCAGCTTAGCGTCGAGTCTGGGGCAGACCCAGTACTTC
TRBV7-9,TRBJ1-4,TRBD1,few,CASSFDRATNEKLFF,TGTGCCAGCAGCTTTGACAGGGCTACTAATGAAAAACTGTTTTTT
TRBV6-2/TRBV6-3,TRBJ2-7,TRBD2,.,CASSYSIEAGVSYEQYF,TGTGCCAGCAGTTACTCGATAGAAGCGGGGGTCTCCTACGAGCAGTACTTC
TRBV20-1,TRBJ2-5,TRBD1,few,CSARDTQGVRETQYF,TGCAGTGCTAGAGATACCCAGGGGGTCCGGGAGACCCAGTACTTC
TRBV11-2,TRBJ2-5,TRBD2,many,CASSLDGLAGGIQETQYF,TGTGCCAGCAGCTTAGACGGACTAGCGGGGGGTATTCAAGAGACCCAGTACTTC
TRBV15,TRBJ2-3,.,few,CATSRYTGSSTDTQYF,TGTGCCACCAGCAGATATACGGGGAGTAGCACAGATACGCAGTATTTT
TRBV7-6,TRBJ2-1,TRBD1,.,CASSLRQGARANEQFF,TGTGCCAGCAGCCTTCGACAGGGGGCGAGGGCTAATGAGCAGTTCTTC
TRBV19,TRBJ2-3,.,many,CASLLTDTQYF,TGTGCCAGTCTGCTCACAGATACGCAGTATTTT
TRBV9,TRBJ2-7,TRBD1,.,CASSPPRGQGPYEQYF,TGTGCCAGCAGCCCTCCCCGCGGACAGGGACCATACGAGCAGTACTTC
TRBV25-1,TRBJ2-1,.,.,CASRANEQFF,TGTGCCAGCAGGGCGAATGAGCAGTTCTTC
TRBV19,TRBJ1-2,.,.,CATSDFSGYTF,TGTGCCACCTCCGACTTTTCTGGCTACACCTTC
TRBV7-2,TRBJ1-2,.,.,CASSLGADSYGYTF,TGTGCCAGCAGCTTAGGGGCAGATAGCTATGGCTACACCTTC
TRBV4-3,TRBJ1-5,.,.,CASSQDRQFSNQPQHF,TGCGCCAGCAGCCAAGATAGGCAGTTTAGCAATCAGCCCCAGCATTTT
TRBV12-3/TRBV12-4,TRBJ2-7,.,many,CASSLGLTYEQYF,TGTGCCAGCAGTTTGGGACTGACCTACGAGCAGTACTTC
TRBV6-5,TRBJ2-2,.,.,CASSNQGGRELFF,TGTGCCAGCAGTAACCAGGGGGGCCGGGAGCTGTTTTTT
TRBV27,TRBJ1-1,.,few,CASSKTVNTEAFF,TGTGCCAGCAGCAAAACAGTGAACACTGAAGCTTTCTTT
TRBV7-2,TRBJ2-5,.,few,CASSFGEGRHESKQETQYF,TGTGCCAGCAGCTTCGGTGAAGGACGGCACGAGAGTAAACAAGAGACCCAGTACTTC
TRBV7-9,TRBJ1-1,.,many,CASSLNRVEAFF,TGTGCCAGCAGCTTAAACAGGGTAGAAGCTTTCTTT
TRBV7-2,TRBJ2-3,.,few,CASSLVVPSSAQF,TGTGCCAGCAGCTTAGTGGTCCCCTCATCGGCGCAATTT
TRBV4-1,TRBJ2-2,.,.,CASSLTRAGELFF,TGCGCCAGCAGCTTGACGAGGGCCGGGGAGCTGTTTTTT
TRBV4-3,TRBJ2-7,TRBD1,many,CASSAHRGLVYEQYF,TGCGCCAGCAGCGCTCACAGGGGGTTGGTTTACGAGCAGTACTTC
TRBV4-1,TRBJ1-5,.,many,CASSDRQVSNQPQHF,TGCGCCAGCAGCGATAGACAGGTTAGCAATCAGCCCCAGCATTTT
TRBV7-9,TRBJ2-2,.,.,CASTPGATGELFF,TGTGCCAGCACCCCGGGAGCAACCGGGGAGCTGTTTTTT